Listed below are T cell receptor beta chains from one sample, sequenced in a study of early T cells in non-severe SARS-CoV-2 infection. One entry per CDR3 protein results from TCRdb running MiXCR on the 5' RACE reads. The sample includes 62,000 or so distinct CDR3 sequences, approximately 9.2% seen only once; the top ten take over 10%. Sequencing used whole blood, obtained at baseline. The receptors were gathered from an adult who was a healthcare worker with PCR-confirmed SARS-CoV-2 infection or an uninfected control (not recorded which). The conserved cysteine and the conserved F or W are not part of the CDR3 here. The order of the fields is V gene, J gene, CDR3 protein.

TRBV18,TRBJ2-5,ASSPGPQETQY
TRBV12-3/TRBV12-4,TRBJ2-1,ASSPPGRYNEQF
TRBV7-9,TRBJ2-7,ASSFQRTSGSYEQY
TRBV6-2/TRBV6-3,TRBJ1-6,ASSYSWENSPLH
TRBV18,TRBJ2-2,ASSPEGGETGELF
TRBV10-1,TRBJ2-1,ASSDHGLAGVVSSYNEQF
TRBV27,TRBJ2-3,ASSYPGEGDTQY
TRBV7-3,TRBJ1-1,ASSPDRGREVAEAF
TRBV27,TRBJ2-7,ASIPNPSGRENSYEQY
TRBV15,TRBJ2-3,ATSRDPPGRVVDTQY
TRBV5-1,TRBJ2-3,ASSFSGPGTDTQY
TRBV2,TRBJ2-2,ASGLAGWTGELF
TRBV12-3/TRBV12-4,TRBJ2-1,ASRTAGVGYNEQF
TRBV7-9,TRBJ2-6,ASSPVYNVLT
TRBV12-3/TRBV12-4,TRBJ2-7,ASSREYEQY
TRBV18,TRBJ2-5,ASSPPSREETQY
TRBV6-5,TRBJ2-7,ASRPPGGSYEQY
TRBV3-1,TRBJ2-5,ASSRWGQAETQY
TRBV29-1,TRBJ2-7,SVAGLSEQY
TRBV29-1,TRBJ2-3,SVEGRTSGTDTQY
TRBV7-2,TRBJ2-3,ASSFPIGGTDTQY
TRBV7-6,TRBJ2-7,ASSSRGRDGFAEQY
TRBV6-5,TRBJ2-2,ASSRRQGLNTGELF
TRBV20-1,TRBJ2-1,SARRIGSAGGEQF
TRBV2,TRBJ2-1,ASDTGVLAGEDEQF
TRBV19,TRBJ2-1,ASSISLAGGSSYNEQF
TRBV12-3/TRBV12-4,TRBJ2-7,ASSRGQGENEQY
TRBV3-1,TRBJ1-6,ASSRTSYNSPLH
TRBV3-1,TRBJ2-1,ASSDYNEQF
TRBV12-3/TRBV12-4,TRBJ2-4,ASSLGDTNIQY
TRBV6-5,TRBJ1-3,ASSFGTVPENTIY